Here is one T cell receptor (beta chain) with its context. The target antigen is unknown. This sample was included in a study of long-term antiretroviral therapy in people with HIV. Study-wide results and caveats: Older ART regimens may have been in use when blood was drawn between about 2004 and 2018. Following ART, diversity rose but still fell short of transplant donor controls.

Researchers report immunoSEQ v3.0 was run at survey level. Sequencing was directed toward roughly 40,000-55,000 T-cell genomes in each sample. Profiled with immunoSEQ multiplex PCR; TCRdb holds only in-frame clones, not every one. The sample includes approximately 21,000 clones, about 70% seen only once; the top ten take roughly 8.8%. Ahead of DNA extraction, samples held about 0.95-11 million cryopreserved PBMC each. The germline gives CDR1 LNHNV, CDR2 YYDKDF (reference sequence). The CDR3 has 15 residues. Trimming pared 0 bases from V and 1 base from J, leaving 9 bases between. The sample in question was unsorted PBMCs, obtained 0.5 years before starting antiretroviral therapy. This receptor was obtained from a man aged 18 to 35 with HIV. The chain combines TRBV15 with TRBJ1-1; D gene unclear. This CDR3 is CATSRDRGRNTEAFF. CDR3 bases: TGTGCCACCAGCAGAGATAGAGGGAGGAACACTGAAGCTTTCTTT.